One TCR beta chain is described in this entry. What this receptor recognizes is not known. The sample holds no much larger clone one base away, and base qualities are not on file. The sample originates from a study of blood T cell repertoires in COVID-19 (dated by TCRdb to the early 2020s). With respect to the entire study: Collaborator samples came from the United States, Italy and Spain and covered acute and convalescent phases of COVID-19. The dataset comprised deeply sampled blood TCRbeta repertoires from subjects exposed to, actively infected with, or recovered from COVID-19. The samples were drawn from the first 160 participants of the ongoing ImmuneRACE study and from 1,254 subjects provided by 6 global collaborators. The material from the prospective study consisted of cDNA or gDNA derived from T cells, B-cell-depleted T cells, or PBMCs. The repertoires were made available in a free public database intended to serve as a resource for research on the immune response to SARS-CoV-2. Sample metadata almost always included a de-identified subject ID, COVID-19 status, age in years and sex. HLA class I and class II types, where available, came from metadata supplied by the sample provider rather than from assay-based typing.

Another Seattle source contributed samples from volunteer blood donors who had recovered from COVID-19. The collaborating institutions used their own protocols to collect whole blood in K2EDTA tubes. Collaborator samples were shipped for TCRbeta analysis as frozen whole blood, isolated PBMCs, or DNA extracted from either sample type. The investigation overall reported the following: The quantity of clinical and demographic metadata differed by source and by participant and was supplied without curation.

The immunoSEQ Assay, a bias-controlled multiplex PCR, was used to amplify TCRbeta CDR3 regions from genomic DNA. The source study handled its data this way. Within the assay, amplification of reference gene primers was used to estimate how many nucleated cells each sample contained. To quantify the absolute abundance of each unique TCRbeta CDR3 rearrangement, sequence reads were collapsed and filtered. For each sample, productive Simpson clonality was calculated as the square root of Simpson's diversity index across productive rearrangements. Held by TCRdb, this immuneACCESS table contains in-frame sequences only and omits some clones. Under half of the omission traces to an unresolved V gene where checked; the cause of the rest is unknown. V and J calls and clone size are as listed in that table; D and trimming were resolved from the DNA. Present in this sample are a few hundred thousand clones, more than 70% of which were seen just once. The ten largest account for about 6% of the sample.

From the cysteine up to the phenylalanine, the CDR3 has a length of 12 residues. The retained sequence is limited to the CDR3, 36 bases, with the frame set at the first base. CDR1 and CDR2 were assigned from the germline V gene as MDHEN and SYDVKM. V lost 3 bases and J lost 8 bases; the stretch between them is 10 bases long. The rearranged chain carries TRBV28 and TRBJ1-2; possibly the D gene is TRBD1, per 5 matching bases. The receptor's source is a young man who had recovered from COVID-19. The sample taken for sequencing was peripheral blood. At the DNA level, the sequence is TGTGCCAGCAGTTTGGGGGGAGGCGGCTACACCTTC. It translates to CASSLGGGGYTF.